The 21 T cell receptor beta chains in this list originate from one sample, sequenced in a study of T cells after yellow fever vaccination. MiXCR, run by TCRdb on the 5' RACE reads, gives a single entry per CDR3 protein. The table shows about 120,000 distinct CDR3 sequences, with more than 5.5% occurring only once. The source was CD4+ T cells sorted from PBMCs, collected roughly 47 days after the first yellow fever vaccination. Every receptor here comes from a young man who received the YFV17D yellow fever vaccine.

This clonotype has just a few counts. The V call is TRBV7-2, the J call TRBJ1-4, with D possibly TRBD1 on 5 matching bases. CDR1 is SGHTA and CDR2 is FQGNSA in the germline V gene. V lost 4 bases and J 0 bases, leaving 9 bases between the germline ends. This CDR3 is built from 15 residues. The CDR3 DNA is TGTGCCAGCAGCTCTGGGGACCCAACTAATGAAAAACTGTTTTTT. Its protein product is CASSSGDPTNEKLFF.

This clonotype occurred many times. CDR3 sequence: CASSRGDRIVNEKLFF. For the CDR3, the DNA is TGTGCCAGCAGCAGGGGAGACAGGATCGTCAATGAAAAACTGTTTTTT. The gene calls are TRBV5-6 and TRBJ1-4, with D perhaps TRBD1 (6 bases). Germline V gives CDR1 SGHDT, CDR2 YYEEEE. Trimming removed 4 bases at V and 5 bases at J, with 18 bases between. CDR3 length equals 16 residues.

This clonotype was counted many times. The chain employs TRBV4-3 and TRBJ2-1; D is undetermined. This CDR3 has 13 residues. Trimming pared 0 bases from V and 10 bases from J, leaving 10 bases between. Germline V lookup: CDR1 LGHNA, CDR2 YSLEER. In DNA form, the CDR3 reads TGCGCCAGCAGCCAAGACCCCTGGGGAGAGCAGTTCTTC. Translated, it gives CASSQDPWGEQFF.

This clonotype was seen ten or more times. The chain has TRBV7-2 and TRBJ2-3; D possibly corresponds to TRBD2 (6 bases). Germline V gene lookup returns CDR1 SGHTA and CDR2 FQGNSA. The CDR3 covers 18 residues. Trimming shortened V by 1 base and J by 3 bases, and 20 bases separated the two germline ends. The CDR3 protein is CASSLGRGMGRKTDTQYF. CDR3 in DNA: TGTGCCAGCAGCTTAGGGCGGGGTATGGGTAGAAAAACAGATACGCAGTATTTT. Using reference TRBV7-2 and TRBJ2-3 for the parts outside the CDR3, the full variable domain is GAGVSQSPSNKVTEKGKDVELRCDPISGHTALYWYRQSLGQGLEFLIYFQGNSAPDKSGLPSDRFSAERTGGSVSTLTIQRTQQEDSAVYLCASSLGRGMGRKTDTQYFGPGTRLTVL.

This clonotype came up a few times. The gene calls are TRBV5-5 and TRBJ2-1, with 8 bases fitting TRBD2. This CDR3 is 12 amino acids long. The V gene's germline CDR1 is SGHKS and CDR2 YYEKEE (reference sequence). Trimming removed 3 bases from V and 10 bases from J; junction bases left unmatched: 3. The DNA of the CDR3 is TGTGCCAGCAGCTACTTAGCGGGAGAGCAGTTCTTC. Translation gives CASSYLAGEQFF. Full variable domain (remainder filled in from reference TRBV5-5 and TRBJ2-1): DAGVTQSPTHLIKTRGQQVTLRCSPISGHKSVSWYQQVLGQGPQFIFQYYEKEERGRGNFPDRFSARQFPNYSSELNVNALLLGDSALYLCASSYLAGEQFFGPGTRLTVL.

This clonotype came up many times. The chain joins TRBV11-2 to TRBJ2-1; D gene uncertain. Trimming shortened V by 1 base and J by 2 bases, and 3 bases separated the two germline ends. This CDR3 contains 13 residues. Germline V gives CDR1 SGHAT, CDR2 FQNNGV. The CDR3 DNA is TGTGCCAGCAGCTTAGGTACCTACAATGAGCAGTTCTTC. Translated, it gives CASSLGTYNEQFF. Filled out from reference TRBV11-2 and TRBJ2-1, the complete variable domain reads EAGVAQSPRYKIIEKRQSVAFWCNPISGHATLYWYQQILGQGPKLLIQFQNNGVVDDSQLPKDRFSAERLKGVDSTLKIQPAKLEDSAVYLCASSLGTYNEQFFGPGTRLTVL.

This clonotype was recorded only once. A read error is possible here, since a much larger clone lies one base away. This chain uses TRBV4-3 with TRBJ1-5; D not resolved. The CDR3 sequence is 16 residues long. The germline gives CDR1 LGHNA, CDR2 YSLEER. CDR3 sequence reads: CASRQVLSGNNQPQHF. CDR3 DNA sequence: TGCGCCAGCAGACAAGTCTTATCGGGGAACAATCAGCCCCAGCATTTT.

This clonotype was found a few times. The V call is TRBV23-1, the J call TRBJ2-5; weak D call: TRBD2 (5 bases). TRBV23-1 is an ORF; its function is uncertain. This CDR3 is 12 amino acids long. The V and J ends lost 8 bases and 3 bases respectively, with 10 bases between them. CDR3: CASPVEEETQYF. As DNA, the CDR3 is TGCGCCAGCCCGGTGGAGGAAGAGACCCAGTACTTC.

This clonotype was counted at least ten times. The genes are TRBV7-2 and TRBJ1-1; perhaps TRBD1 as D (5 bases). The CDR3 runs to 14 residues. V lost 3 bases to trimming and J lost 0 bases, with 8 bases between them. The V gene's germline CDR1 is SGHTA and CDR2 FQGNSA. CDR3 loop: CASSFGGVNTEAFF. Here the CDR3 DNA reads TGTGCCAGCAGCTTTGGGGGGGTGAACACTGAAGCTTTCTTT.

This clonotype has at least ten counts. The chain has TRBV20-1 and TRBJ1-3; D possibly corresponds to TRBD1 (6 bases). The CDR3 extends over 14 amino acids. The germline CDR1 and CDR2 sequences are DFQATT and SNEGSKA (reference sequence). V gave up 1 base and J gave up 4 bases, with 11 bases separating them. The DNA for the CDR3 is TGCAGTGCTAGAGTAAACAGGGTCGGAAACACCATATATTTT. It encodes CSARVNRVGNTIYF.

The chain links TRBV4-2 to TRBJ2-3; D could derive from TRBD1 or TRBD2 (5 bases each). The length of the CDR3 is 17 residues. The V end was cut by 0 bases, the J end by 4 bases, with 17 bases between. Germline V gene data show CDR1 as LGHNA and CDR2 as YNFKEQ. CDR3 residues: CASSQDLGTRSADTQYF. CDR3 nucleotides: TGTGCCAGCAGCCAAGATCTGGGGACCCGGTCGGCAGATACGCAGTATTTT.

This clonotype was found many times. The CDR3 DNA reads as TGTGCCAGCAGTGTAAGGCAATCCGGGGCCAACGTCCTGACTTTC. It yields the protein CASSVRQSGANVLTF. The rearrangement links TRBV6-1 to TRBJ2-6; no firm D call. CDR3 length: 15 amino acids. Germline V CDR1 and CDR2: MNHNS, SASEGT. V was cut by 4 bases and J by 4 bases, with 11 bases left in between.

This clonotype was counted at least ten times. The chain carries TRBV5-1 and TRBJ1-2, with 8 bases that match TRBD1. This CDR3 spans 16 amino acids. The germline V gene has CDR1 SGHRS and CDR2 YFSETQ. The junction had 13 bases not matched to a gene; V was cut back by 1 base and J by 8 bases. The CDR3 coding sequence is TGCGCCAGCAGCTTGTATTTGACAGGGGTTGTGCGCGGCTACACCTTC. Its protein product is CASSLYLTGVVRGYTF.

This clonotype was seen ten or more times. CDR3 DNA sequence: TGTGCCAGCTCACCTCCTTCAGAGCCTGGAAACACCATATATTTT. It encodes CASSPPSEPGNTIYF. V and J are TRBV18 and TRBJ1-3; D remains ambiguous. V was clipped by 3 bases and J by 2 bases, with 11 bases between them. Germline CDR1 is KGHSH and CDR2 is LQKENI. CDR3 length: 15 residues. The variable domain in full, completed from reference TRBV18 and TRBJ1-3, reads NAGVMQNPRHLVRRRGQEARLRCSPMKGHSHVYWYRQLPEEGLKFMVYLQKENIIDESGMPKERFSAEFPKEGPSILRIQQVVRGDSAAYFCASSPPSEPGNTIYFGEGSWLTVV.

At least ten counts were recorded for this clonotype. The chain combines TRBV12-3 or TRBV12-4 with TRBJ1-5; D not certain. The CDR3 spans 12 residues. Trimming shortened V by 3 bases and J by 7 bases, and 7 bases separated the two germline ends. CDR3 amino acids: CASSLGEQPQHF. CDR3 nucleotides: TGTGCCAGCAGTTTGGGAGAGCAGCCCCAGCATTTT.

This clonotype came up many times. The chain links TRBV12-3 or TRBV12-4 to TRBJ2-6; D perhaps matches TRBD1 (6 bases). The CDR3 sequence is 15 residues long. Trimming left V 10 bases short and J 4 bases short, with 17 bases between. CDR3 nucleotides: TGTGCCACCACAATCAGGGGAGCCGGGGCCAACGTCCTGACTTTC. It yields the protein CATTIRGAGANVLTF.

A word on this clonotype: An end of the junction differs from the germline gene, which may be a read error. The chain recombines TRBV12-3 or TRBV12-4 with TRBJ1-5; weak D call: TRBD1 (5 bases). There are 12 residues in the CDR3. CDR3 nucleotides: TGTGCCAGCAGGTTAGGGGCCCAGCCCCAGCATTTT. Protein sequence: CASRLGAQPQHF.

This clonotype came up many times. The chain couples TRBV7-9 to TRBJ2-3; 8 nucleotides line up with TRBD2. J gave up 0 bases and V 3 bases, and 2 bases lay outside the gene matches. Per the germline V gene, CDR1 is SEHNR and CDR2 is FQNEAQ (reference sequence). The CDR3 is made up of 15 amino acids. The CDR3 DNA reads TGTGCCAGCAGCTTCGGGGGGGCTAGCACAGATACGCAGTATTTT. Its translation: CASSFGGASTDTQYF.

This clonotype has at least ten counts. The chain combines TRBV9 with TRBJ2-1; no clear D. From germline, CDR1 is SGDLS and CDR2 YYNGEE. This CDR3 spans 11 amino acids. Trimming removed 5 bases at V and 7 bases at J, with 7 bases between. CDR3: CASSRGNEQFF. The DNA of the CDR3 is TGTGCCAGCAGTCGTGGTAATGAGCAGTTCTTC.

This clonotype was seen ten or more times. The chain employs TRBV18 and TRBJ1-2; the D is unclear. Trimming removed 2 bases from V and 0 bases from J, with 7 bases in between. The CDR3 totals 14 residues. Germline CDR1 is KGHSH and CDR2 is LQKENI. CDR3: CASSPAAANYGYTF. The CDR3 DNA follows: TGTGCCAGCTCACCAGCGGCCGCTAACTATGGCTACACCTTC.

The rearrangement uses TRBV7-8 and TRBJ2-2, with 9 positions matching TRBD1. The CDR3 runs to 15 residues. Germline lookup yields CDR1 SGHVS and CDR2 FQNEAQ. J lost 6 bases, V lost 3 bases, and 5 bases had no gene match. The CDR3: CASSLGQGFAGELFF. CDR3 DNA sequence: TGTGCCAGCAGCTTGGGACAGGGATTCGCCGGGGAGCTGTTTTTT.